This T cell receptor beta chain was documented in a study of cytomegalovirus exposure and HLA in healthy donors. Amplification used 60 Vbeta primers and 13 Jbeta primers. Profiling relied on immunoSEQ multiplex PCR, and the TCRdb table lists in-frame clones only, not all of them. Of 250,000 to 350,000 clones detected, 70% to 90% appear once; the ten largest clones hold 4%. V dropped 9 bases and J dropped 4; count of bases not matched to a gene: 6. Germline V gene sequence: CDR1 MNHNS, CDR2 SASEGT. This CDR3 contains 13 residues. Whole-study results and caveats: Further analysis was carried out later, and it showed several of the most significant clusters appearing linked to common viral pathogens. Further analysis, carried out later, found HLA-associated TCR beta chains more clonally expanded than equally common other chains. Some highly shared sequence variants likely arose as a pipeline artifact. The study labeled 150 to 200 TCR beta chains cytomegalovirus-associated.

This clone occurred once. What it recognizes is unknown. The origin of this receptor is a man aged 40-49 years in good health and CMV-seropositive. The specimen sequenced was PBMCs. The rearrangement joins TRBV6-1 to TRBJ1-5; 7 nucleotides match TRBD1. CDR3 coding DNA: TGTGCCAGTGAGCCGGGACAGAATCAGCCCCAGCATTTT. Translating gives CASEPGQNQPQHF.